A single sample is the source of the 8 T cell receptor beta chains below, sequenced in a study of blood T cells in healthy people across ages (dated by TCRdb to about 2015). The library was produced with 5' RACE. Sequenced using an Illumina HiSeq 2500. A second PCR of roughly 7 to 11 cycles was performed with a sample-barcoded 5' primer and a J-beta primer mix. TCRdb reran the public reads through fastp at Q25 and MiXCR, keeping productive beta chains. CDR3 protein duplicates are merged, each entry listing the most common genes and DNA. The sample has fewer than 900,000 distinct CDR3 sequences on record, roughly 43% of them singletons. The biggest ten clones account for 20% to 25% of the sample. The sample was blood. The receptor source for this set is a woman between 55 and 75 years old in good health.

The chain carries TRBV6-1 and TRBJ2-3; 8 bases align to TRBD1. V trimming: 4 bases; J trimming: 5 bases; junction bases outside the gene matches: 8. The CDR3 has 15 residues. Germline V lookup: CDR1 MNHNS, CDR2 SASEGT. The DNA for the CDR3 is TGTGCCAGCAGTGTCAGGGGGCCGCCCGGAGATACGCAGTATTTT. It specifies CASSVRGPPGDTQYF.

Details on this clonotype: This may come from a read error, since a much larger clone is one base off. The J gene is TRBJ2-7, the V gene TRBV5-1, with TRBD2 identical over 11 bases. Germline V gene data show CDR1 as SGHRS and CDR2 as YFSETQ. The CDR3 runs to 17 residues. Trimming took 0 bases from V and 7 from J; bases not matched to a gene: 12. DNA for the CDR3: TGCGCCAGCAGCTTGGGACTAGCGGGATCCCCGAGGGATGAGCAGTACTTC. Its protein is CASSLGLAGSPRDEQYF.

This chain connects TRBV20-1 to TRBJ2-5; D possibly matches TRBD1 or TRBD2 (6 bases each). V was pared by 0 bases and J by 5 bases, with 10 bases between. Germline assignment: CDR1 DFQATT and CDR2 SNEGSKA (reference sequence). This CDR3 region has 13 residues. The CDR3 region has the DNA TGCAGTGCTAGAGAGATAGGGGGGGAGACCCAGTACTTC. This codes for CSAREIGGETQYF.

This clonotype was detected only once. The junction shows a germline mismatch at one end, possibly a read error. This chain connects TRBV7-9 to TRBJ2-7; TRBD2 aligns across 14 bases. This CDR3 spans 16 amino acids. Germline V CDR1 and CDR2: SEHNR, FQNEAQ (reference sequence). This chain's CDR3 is CTSSSGTSGSSYEQYF. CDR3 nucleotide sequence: TGTACCAGCAGCTCCGGGACTAGCGGGAGCTCCTACGAGCAGTACTTC.

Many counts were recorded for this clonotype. CDR3 coding DNA: TGTGCCAGCAGTGAAAGAGGAATAGAGACCCAGTACTTC. It specifies CASSERGIETQYF. V and J are TRBV6-1 and TRBJ2-5, with no clear D. Germline values: CDR1 MNHNS, CDR2 SASEGT. The CDR3 consists of 13 residues. V shed 2 bases and J shed 4 bases, with 8 bases lying between them.

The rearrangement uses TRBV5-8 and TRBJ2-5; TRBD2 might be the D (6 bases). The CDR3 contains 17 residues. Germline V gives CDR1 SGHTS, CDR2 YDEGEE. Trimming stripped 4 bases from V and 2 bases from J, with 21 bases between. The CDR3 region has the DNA TGTGCCAGCAGCCGGCGTTTGGGGGGTCGGGGGCAAGAGACCCAGTACTTC. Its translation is CASSRRLGGRGQETQYF.

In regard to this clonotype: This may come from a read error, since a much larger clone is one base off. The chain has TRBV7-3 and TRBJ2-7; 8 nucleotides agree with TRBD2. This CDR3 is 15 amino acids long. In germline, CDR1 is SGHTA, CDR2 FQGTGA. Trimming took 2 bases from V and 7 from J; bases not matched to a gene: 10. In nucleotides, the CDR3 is TGTGCCAGCAGCTTAGGGCGGGGGGCTTACAATGAGCAGTACTTC. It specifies CASSLGRGAYNEQYF. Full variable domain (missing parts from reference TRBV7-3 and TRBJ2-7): GAGVSQTPSNKVTEKGKYVELRCDPISGHTALYWYRQSLGQGPEFLIYFQGTGAADDSGLPNDRFFAVRPEGSVSTLKIQRTERGDSAVYLCASSLGRGAYNEQYFGPGTRLTVT.

The CDR3 here is CASSLDTGTSDSYEQYF. The CDR3 DNA reads as TGCGCCAGCAGTCTCGACACCGGGACTAGCGACTCCTACGAGCAGTACTTC. The chain links TRBV4-1 to TRBJ2-7, with 10 bases identical to TRBD2. V shed 6 bases, J shed 0 bases, and the junction held 11 bases outside the gene matches. The CDR3 is made up of 17 amino acids. Looked up from germline, CDR1 is MGHRA and CDR2 is YSYEKL.